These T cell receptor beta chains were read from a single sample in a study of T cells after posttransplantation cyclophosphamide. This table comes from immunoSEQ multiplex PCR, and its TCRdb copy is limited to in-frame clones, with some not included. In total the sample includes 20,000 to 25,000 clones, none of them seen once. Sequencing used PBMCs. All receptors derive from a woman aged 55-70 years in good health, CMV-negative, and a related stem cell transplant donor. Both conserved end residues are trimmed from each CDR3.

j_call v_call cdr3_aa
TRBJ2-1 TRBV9 ASSVDLLAGNEQF
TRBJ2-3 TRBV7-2 ASSLEGQSTDTQY
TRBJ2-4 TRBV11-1 ASSLGASGFAKNIQY
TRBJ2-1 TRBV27 ASQPAREGYNEQF
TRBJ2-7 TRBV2 ASRVEQGFGEQY
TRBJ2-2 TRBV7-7 ASSLGTSGRAITGELF
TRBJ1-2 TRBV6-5 ASRPTGAGGYT
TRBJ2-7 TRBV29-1 SVETTGWNEQY
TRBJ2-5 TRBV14 ASSPRAGAAQETQY
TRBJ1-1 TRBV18 ASSPLPAGSSATEAF
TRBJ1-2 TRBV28 ASSLAGYGYT
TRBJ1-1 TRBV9 ASSAGGGLMNTEAF
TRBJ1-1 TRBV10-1 ASSEWVRDPNTEAF
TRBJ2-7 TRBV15 ATSRDLSPVGEQY
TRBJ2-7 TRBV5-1 ASSLGDRAYEQY
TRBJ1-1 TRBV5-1 ASSLGQEAEAF
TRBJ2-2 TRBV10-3 ASGDTLNTGELF
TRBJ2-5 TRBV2 ASSTHRGGPTQY
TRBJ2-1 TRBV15 ATSRDSKERGYNEQF
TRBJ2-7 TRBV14 ASSPASGSGLFTKQY
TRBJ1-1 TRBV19 ASSIQGTTEAF
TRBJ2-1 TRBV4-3 ASSPPGVAGVNEQF
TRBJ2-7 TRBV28 ASSSGTGRTYEQY
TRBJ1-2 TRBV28 ASRLGLGGFYGYT
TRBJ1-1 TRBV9 ASSVVGTPNEAF
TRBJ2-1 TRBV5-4 ASSSLRGSYNEQF
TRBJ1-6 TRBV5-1 ASSFSNSPPH
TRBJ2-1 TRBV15 ATSRDPWGSSSSNEQF
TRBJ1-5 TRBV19 ASRGSGNQPQH
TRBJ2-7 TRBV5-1 ASSLELAGREQY
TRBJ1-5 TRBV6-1 ASSSRDRGNQPQH
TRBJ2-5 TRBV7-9 ASSPGQGELETQY
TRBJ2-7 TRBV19 ASSRGGPDSTYEQY
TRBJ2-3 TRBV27 ASRPDRQDYYTDTQY
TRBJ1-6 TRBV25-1 ASSPTQGLHNSPLH
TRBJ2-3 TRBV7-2 ASSYRRQGARDTQY
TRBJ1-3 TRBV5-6 ASSPEASSGNTIY
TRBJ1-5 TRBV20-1 SARNGQPQH